This T cell receptor beta chain was observed in a study of blood T cell repertoires in COVID-19. The CDR3 loop spans 13 amino acids. The germline V and J ends were trimmed by 2 bases and 5 bases, with 7 bases remaining between them. Worth noting for this clone: Other DNA sequences of this sample code for an identical CDR3.

Measured with immunoSEQ multiplex PCR; TCRdb has only the in-frame clones, and not every one. Of around 200,000 clones listed, about 80% are singletons. Sequenced sample: peripheral blood. V usage is TRBV12-3 or TRBV12-4 and J usage is TRBJ1-5; D gene uncertain. This receptor was taken from a human donor with acute or convalescent COVID-19. The donor label of this sample is uncertain. The CDR3 region has the DNA TGTGCCAGCAGTTTAACGGGAGATCAGCCCCAGCATTTT. Residues: CASSLTGDQPQHF.